This T cell receptor beta chain originates from a study of T-cell memory formation after mild COVID-19. Study summary: Clustering of TCRs was largely donor specific.

Study observations and caveats: Contracting CD4+ clones lay largely in CM and EM, with CD8+ ones residing in EMRA. Among clones peaking at day 37 in the second wave, SARS-CoV-2 specificity remained unconfirmed. Clones that shrank (day 15 to 85) were balanced CD4/CD8, whereas later expanders leaned CD4+.

The CDR3 runs 14 residues. Trimming cost V 6 bases and J 0 bases, with 9 bases left between them. Using its own MiXCR run on the 5' RACE reads, TCRdb lists one record per CDR3 protein. The sample records almost 250,000 distinct CDR3 sequences, 15% being singletons. This clonotype showed up just a few times. Its specificity is not known. The sequence derives from an adult woman who had mild COVID-19 (a few samples of this study predate the infection). Cell type and time point are not known. Specimen: PBMCs or a T cell subset sorted from them (not recorded which). The rearrangement uses TRBV12-3 or TRBV12-4 and TRBJ1-5; D not resolved. CDR3: CASSDSVSNQPQHF. Here the CDR3 DNA reads TGTGCCAGCAGCGACTCCGTTAGCAATCAGCCCCAGCATTTT.